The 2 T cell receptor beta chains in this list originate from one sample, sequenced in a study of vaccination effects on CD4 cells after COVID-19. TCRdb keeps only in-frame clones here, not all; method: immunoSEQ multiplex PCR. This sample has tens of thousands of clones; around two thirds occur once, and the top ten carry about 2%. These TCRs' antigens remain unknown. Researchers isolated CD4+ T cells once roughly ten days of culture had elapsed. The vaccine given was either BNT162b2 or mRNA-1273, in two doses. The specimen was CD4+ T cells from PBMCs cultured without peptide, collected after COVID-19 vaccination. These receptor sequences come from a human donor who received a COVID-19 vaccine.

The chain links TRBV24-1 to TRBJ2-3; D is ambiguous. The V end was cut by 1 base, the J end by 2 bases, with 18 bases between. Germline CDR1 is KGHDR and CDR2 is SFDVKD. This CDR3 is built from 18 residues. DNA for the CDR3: TGTGCCACCAGTGATTTCCGACGACGAGAACACCACACAGATACGCAGTATTTT. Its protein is CATSDFRRREHHTDTQYF.

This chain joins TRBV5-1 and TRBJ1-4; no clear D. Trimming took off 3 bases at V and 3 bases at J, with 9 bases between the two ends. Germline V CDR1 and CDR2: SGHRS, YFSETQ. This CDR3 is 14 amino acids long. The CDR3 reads CASSYSVSNEKLFF. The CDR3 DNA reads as TGCGCCAGCAGCTACAGCGTTTCTAATGAAAAACTGTTTTTT.